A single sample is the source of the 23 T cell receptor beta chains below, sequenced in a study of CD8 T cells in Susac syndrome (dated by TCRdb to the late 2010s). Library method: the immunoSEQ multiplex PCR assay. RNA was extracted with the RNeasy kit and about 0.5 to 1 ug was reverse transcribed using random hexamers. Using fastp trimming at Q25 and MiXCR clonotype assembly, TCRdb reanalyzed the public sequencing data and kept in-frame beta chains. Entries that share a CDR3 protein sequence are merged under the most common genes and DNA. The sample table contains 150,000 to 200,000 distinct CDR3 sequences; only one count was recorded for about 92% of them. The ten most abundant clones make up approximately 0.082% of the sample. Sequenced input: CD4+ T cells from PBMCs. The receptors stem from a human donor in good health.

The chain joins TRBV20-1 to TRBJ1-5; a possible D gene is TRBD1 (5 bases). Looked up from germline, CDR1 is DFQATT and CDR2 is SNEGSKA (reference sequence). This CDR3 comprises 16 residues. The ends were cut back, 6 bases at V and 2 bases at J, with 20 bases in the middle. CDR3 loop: CSARDRRGSGNQPQHF. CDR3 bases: TGCAGTGCCAGGGACCGGAGAGGCTCTGGCAATCAGCCCCAGCATTTT.

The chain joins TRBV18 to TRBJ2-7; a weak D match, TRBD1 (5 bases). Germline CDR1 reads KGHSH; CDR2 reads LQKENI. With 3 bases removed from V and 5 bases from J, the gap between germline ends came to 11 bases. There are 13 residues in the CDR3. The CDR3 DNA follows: TGTGCCAGCTCACCCAGGGATGGCAACGAGCAGTACTTC. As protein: CASSPRDGNEQYF.

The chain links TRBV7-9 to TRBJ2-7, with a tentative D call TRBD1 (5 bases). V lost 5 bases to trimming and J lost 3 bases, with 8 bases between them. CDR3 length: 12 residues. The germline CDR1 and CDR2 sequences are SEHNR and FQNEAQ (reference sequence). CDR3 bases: TGTGCCAGCAGCCGGACATTCTACGAGCAGTACTTC. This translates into CASSRTFYEQYF.

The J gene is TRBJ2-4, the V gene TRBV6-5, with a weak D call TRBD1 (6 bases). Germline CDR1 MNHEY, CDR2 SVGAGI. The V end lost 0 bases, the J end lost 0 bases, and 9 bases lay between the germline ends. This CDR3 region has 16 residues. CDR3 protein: CASSYSGGVAKNIQYF. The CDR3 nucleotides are TGTGCCAGCAGTTACTCAGGGGGAGTAGCCAAAAACATTCAGTACTTC.

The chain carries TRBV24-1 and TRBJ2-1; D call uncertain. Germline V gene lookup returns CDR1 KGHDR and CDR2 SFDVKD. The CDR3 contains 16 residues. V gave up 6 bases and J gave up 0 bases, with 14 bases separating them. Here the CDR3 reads CATSTPGPSSYNEQFF. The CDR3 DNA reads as TGTGCCACCAGTACACCGGGTCCTAGCTCCTACAATGAGCAGTTCTTC.

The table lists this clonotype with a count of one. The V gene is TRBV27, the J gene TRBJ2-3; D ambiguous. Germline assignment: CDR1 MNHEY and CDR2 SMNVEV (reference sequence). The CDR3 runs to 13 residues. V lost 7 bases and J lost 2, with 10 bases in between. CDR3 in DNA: TGTGCCAGCAAAACAGTTCCCACAGATACGCAGTATTTT. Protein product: CASKTVPTDTQYF.

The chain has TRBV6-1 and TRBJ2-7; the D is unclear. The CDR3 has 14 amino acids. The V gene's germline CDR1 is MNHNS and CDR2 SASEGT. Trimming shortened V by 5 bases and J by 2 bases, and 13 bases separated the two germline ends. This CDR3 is CASSPRRRPYEQYF. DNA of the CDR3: TGTGCCAGCAGTCCCCGCAGGAGACCCTACGAGCAGTACTTC.

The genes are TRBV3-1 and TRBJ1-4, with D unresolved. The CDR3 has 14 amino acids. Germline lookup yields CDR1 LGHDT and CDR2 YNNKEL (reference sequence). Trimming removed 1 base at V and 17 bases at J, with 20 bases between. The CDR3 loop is CASSQGEVPGTIFF. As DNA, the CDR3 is TGTGCCAGCAGCCAAGGGGAGGTCCCCGGAACTATTTTTTTT.

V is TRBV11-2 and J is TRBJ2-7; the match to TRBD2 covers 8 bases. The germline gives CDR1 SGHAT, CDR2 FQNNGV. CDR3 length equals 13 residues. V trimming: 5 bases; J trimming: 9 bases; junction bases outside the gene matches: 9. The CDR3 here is CASSPREGLGQYF. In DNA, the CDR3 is TGTGCCAGCAGCCCCCGGGAGGGATTGGGGCAGTACTTC.

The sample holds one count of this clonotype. The CDR3 is CASSQDYFGGFNSPLHF. In nucleotides, the CDR3 is TGCGCCAGCAGCCAAGATTATTTTGGCGGATTTAATTCACCCCTCCACTTT. The chain carries TRBV4-3 and TRBJ1-6; D unresolved. The germline V and J ends were trimmed by 0 bases and 6 bases, with 15 bases remaining between them. CDR3 length: 17 residues. Germline CDR1 and CDR2: LGHNA and YSLEER.

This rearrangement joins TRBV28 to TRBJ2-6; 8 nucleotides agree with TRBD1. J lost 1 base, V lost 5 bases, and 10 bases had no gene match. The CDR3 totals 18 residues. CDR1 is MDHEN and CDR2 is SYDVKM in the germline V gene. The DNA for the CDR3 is TGTGCCAGCAGTCCTCAGGGGGCTTGGAGGTCTGGGGCCAACGTCCTGACTTTC. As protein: CASSPQGAWRSGANVLTF.

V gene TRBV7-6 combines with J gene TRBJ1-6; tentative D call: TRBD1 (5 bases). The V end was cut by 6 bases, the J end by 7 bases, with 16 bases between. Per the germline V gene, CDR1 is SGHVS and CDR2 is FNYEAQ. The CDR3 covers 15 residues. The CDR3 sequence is CASSSDGTENSPLHF. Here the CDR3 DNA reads TGTGCCAGCAGTTCCGATGGGACGGAAAATTCACCCCTCCACTTT.

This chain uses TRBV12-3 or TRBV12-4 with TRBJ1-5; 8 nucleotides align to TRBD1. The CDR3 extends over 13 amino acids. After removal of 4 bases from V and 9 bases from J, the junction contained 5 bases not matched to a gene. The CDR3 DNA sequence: TGTGCCAGCAGTTCGACAGGGGAGACGCCCCAGCATTTT. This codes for CASSSTGETPQHF.

The CDR3 reads CATSDPSGAFYEQYF. CDR3 nucleotides: TGTGCCACCAGTGACCCCAGCGGGGCCTTCTACGAGCAGTACTTC. The chain employs TRBV24-1 and TRBJ2-7, with 7 bases that match TRBD2. CDR1 is KGHDR, CDR2 SFDVKD, per germline. Germline trimming cut 4 bases from V and 3 bases from J; bases unmatched to any gene: 8. This CDR3 has 15 residues.

The CDR3 spells CASSWDTDYGYTF. The CDR3 DNA reads TGTGCCAGCAGCTGGGACACGGATTATGGCTACACCTTC. The chain couples TRBV7-2 to TRBJ1-2; D might be TRBD1 (6 bases). Germline lookup yields CDR1 SGHTA and CDR2 FQGNSA. The length of the CDR3 is 13 residues. With 4 bases removed from V and 5 bases from J, the gap between germline ends came to 11 bases.

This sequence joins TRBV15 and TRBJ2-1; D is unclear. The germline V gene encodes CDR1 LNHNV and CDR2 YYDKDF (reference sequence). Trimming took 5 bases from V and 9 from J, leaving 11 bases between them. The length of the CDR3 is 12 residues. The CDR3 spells CATSPTDAEQFF. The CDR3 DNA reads TGTGCCACCAGCCCGACGGACGCTGAGCAGTTCTTC. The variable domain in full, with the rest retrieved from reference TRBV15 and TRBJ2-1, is DAMVIQNPRYQVTQFGKPVTLSCSQTLNHNVMYWYQQKSSQAPKLLFHYYDKDFNNEADTPDNFQSRRPNTSFCFLDIRSPGLGDTAMYLCATSPTDAEQFFGPGTRLTVL.

Here the CDR3 reads CATSTRTSGSYEQYF. In DNA form, the CDR3 reads TGTGCCACCAGCACCAGGACTAGCGGGAGCTACGAGCAGTACTTC. The chain uses TRBV15 and TRBJ2-7; 13 bases are shared with TRBD2. With 4 bases clipped from V and 3 bases from J, the junction kept 3 bases outside the gene matches. Germline CDR1 reads LNHNV; CDR2 reads YYDKDF (reference sequence). This CDR3 has 15 amino acids.

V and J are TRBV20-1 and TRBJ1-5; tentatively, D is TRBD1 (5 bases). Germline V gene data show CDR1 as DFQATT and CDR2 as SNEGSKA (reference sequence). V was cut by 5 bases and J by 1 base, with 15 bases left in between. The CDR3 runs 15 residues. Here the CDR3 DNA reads TGCAGTGCTTCCGGCGGGGCCAGGAGCAATCAGCCCCAGCATTTT. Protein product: CSASGGARSNQPQHF.

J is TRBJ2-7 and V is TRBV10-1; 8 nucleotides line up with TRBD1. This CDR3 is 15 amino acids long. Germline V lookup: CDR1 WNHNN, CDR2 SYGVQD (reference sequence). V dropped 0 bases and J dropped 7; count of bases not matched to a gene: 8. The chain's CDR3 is CASSESSQTGVEQYF. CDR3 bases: TGCGCCAGCAGTGAGTCCAGCCAGACAGGGGTGGAGCAGTACTTC.

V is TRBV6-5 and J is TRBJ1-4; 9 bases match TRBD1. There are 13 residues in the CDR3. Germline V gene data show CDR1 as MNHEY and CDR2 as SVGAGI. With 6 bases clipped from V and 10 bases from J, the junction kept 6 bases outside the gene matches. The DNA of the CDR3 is TGTGCCAGCAGGGGGACAGGGCAGGGAAAACTGTTTTTT. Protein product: CASRGTGQGKLFF.

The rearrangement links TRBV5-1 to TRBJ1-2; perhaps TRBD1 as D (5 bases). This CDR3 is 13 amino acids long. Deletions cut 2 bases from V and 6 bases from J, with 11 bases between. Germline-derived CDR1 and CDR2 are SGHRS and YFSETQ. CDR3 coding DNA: TGCGCCAGCAGCTTTCAGGGCGCGGATGGCTACACCTTC. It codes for CASSFQGADGYTF.

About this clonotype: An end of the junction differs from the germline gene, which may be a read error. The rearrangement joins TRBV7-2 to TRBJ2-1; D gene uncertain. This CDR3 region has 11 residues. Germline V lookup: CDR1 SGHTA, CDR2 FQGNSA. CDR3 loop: CASSTYYEQFF. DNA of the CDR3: TGTGCCAGCAGCACCTACTATGAGCAGTTCTTC.

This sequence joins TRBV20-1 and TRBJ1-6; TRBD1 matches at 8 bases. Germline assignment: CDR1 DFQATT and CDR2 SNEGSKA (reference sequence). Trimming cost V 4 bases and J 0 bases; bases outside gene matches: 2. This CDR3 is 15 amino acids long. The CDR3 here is CSATGGSSYNSPLHF. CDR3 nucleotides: TGCAGTGCTACAGGGGGCAGCTCCTATAATTCACCCCTCCACTTT.